This entry lists 17 T cell receptor beta chains sequenced from one sample in a study of response to subunit inactivated influenza vaccine. TCRdb reanalysed the RT-PCR reads using MiXCR and keeps one entry per CDR3 protein. The sample gives about 190,000 distinct CDR3 sequences, under 15% of which show up once; 20% to 30% is in the top ten. The sequenced sample was CD8+ T cells sorted from PBMCs, obtained 4 to 6 days after vaccination. These receptors all come from a man in his forties or fifties who received an inactivated influenza vaccine.

There are a few counts of this clonotype. The gene calls are TRBV5-1 and TRBJ2-1; 13 bases line up with TRBD2. This CDR3 is 15 amino acids long. Trimming cost V 4 bases and J 8 bases; bases outside gene matches: 6. CDR1 is SGHRS, CDR2 YFSETQ, per germline. The DNA of the CDR3 is TGCGCCAGCAGCCCTGGGACTAGCGGGATGGATGAGCAGTTCTTC. Translated, it gives CASSPGTSGMDEQFF.

In its sample, this clonotype was seen many times. This chain joins TRBV20-1 and TRBJ2-1; no definite D call. The CDR3 covers 11 residues. From germline, CDR1 is DFQATT and CDR2 SNEGSKA (reference sequence). The V and J ends lost 3 bases and 6 bases respectively, with 6 bases between them. The CDR3 DNA is TGCAGTGCTAGGGGCGGCAATGAGCAGTTCTTC. As protein: CSARGGNEQFF.

In this sample, this clonotype turned up a few times. The V and J genes are TRBV11-1 and TRBJ2-2, with 12 bases fitting TRBD1. V was pared by 5 bases and J by 0 bases, with 7 bases of the junction left unmatched. CDR3 size: 18 residues. The germline V gene has CDR1 SGHAT and CDR2 FQDESV (reference sequence). The CDR3 reads CASSPGQGAYSNTGELFF. CDR3 nucleotides: TGTGCCAGCAGCCCGGGACAGGGGGCGTACTCGAACACCGGGGAGCTGTTTTTT.

This clonotype was picked up a small number of times. The genes are TRBV6-5 and TRBJ2-3; TRBD1 aligns across 8 bases. The V gene end was trimmed by 4 bases and the J gene end by 2 bases; junction bases not matched to a gene: 8. The CDR3 extends over 16 amino acids. Germline CDR1 is MNHEY and CDR2 is SVGAGI. In DNA, the CDR3 is TGTGCCAGCAGTTTGGACCCAGGGGGCTACACAGATACGCAGTATTTT. Protein: CASSLDPGGYTDTQYF.

This clonotype was observed at least ten times. V and J are TRBV12-3 or TRBV12-4 and TRBJ2-5; D is perhaps TRBD2 (5 bases). V lost 7 bases and J lost 0, with 9 bases in between. The CDR3 runs 13 residues. Written as DNA, the CDR3 is TGTGCCAGCACTTGGGAGTACCAAGAGACCCAGTACTTC. This translates into CASTWEYQETQYF.

The J gene is TRBJ1-4, the V gene TRBV20-1; D unclear. Trimming stripped 6 bases from V and 8 bases from J, with 19 bases between. The CDR3 is made up of 14 amino acids. Germline lookup yields CDR1 DFQATT and CDR2 SNEGSKA (reference sequence). CDR3 amino acids: CSAALLGKQEKLFF. In DNA, the CDR3 is TGCAGTGCCGCACTGTTGGGGAAACAGGAAAAACTGTTTTTT.

This clonotype has a handful of counts. The chain combines TRBV6-5 with TRBJ2-3; D is unresolved. CDR3 size: 15 residues. The germline V and J ends were trimmed by 3 bases and 6 bases, with 16 bases remaining between them. Germline assignment: CDR1 MNHEY and CDR2 SVGAGI. CDR3 loop: CASSYSVSRPDTQYF. In nucleotides, the CDR3 is TGTGCCAGCAGTTATTCCGTATCTCGACCGGATACGCAGTATTTT.

CDR3 sequence (DNA): TGTGCCAGCAGCCAAGATTGGCTAGCGGGCGGCACAGATACGCAGTATTTT. It codes for CASSQDWLAGGTDTQYF. The chain uses TRBV4-2 and TRBJ2-3; TRBD2 agrees at 8 bases. This CDR3 is built from 17 residues. Losses at the gene ends were 0 bases for V and 1 base for J; bases not matched to a gene: 6. Germline V lookup: CDR1 LGHNA, CDR2 YNFKEQ.

The genes are TRBV24-1 and TRBJ1-2; unclear D gene. The length of the CDR3 is 15 residues. Germline-derived CDR1 and CDR2 are KGHDR and SFDVKD. The ends were cut back, 0 bases at V and 0 bases at J, with 7 bases in the middle. The CDR3 nucleotides are TGTGCCACCAGTGATTTGAGAGGGCCTAACTATGGCTACACCTTC. Its protein is CATSDLRGPNYGYTF.

The J gene is TRBJ1-2, the V gene TRBV6-1; possible D gene TRBD1, 6 bases. This CDR3 is built from 14 residues. Germline CDR1 reads MNHNS; CDR2 reads SASEGT. The V end lost 5 bases, the J end lost 4 bases, and 14 bases lay between the germline ends. Written as DNA, the CDR3 is TGTGCCAGCAGTCCCGGGACACCAGTCTATGGCTACACCTTC. The encoded protein is CASSPGTPVYGYTF.

There are a few counts of this clonotype. This chain links TRBV12-3 or TRBV12-4 with TRBJ2-1, with D tentatively TRBD2 (5 bases). Trimming took off 6 bases at V and 0 bases at J, with 12 bases between the two ends. The CDR3 extends over 15 amino acids. The CDR3 spells CASRPAGRSYNEQFF. The CDR3 DNA is TGTGCCAGCAGACCGGCGGGTCGCTCCTACAATGAGCAGTTCTTC.

The chain carries TRBV6-5 and TRBJ2-5; 11 positions agree with TRBD1. The trim removed 4 bases at V and 5 bases at J, leaving 3 bases unmatched. The germline gives CDR1 MNHEY, CDR2 SVGAGI. This CDR3 has 14 amino acids. CDR3 bases: TGTGCCAGCAGTTTCGGACAGGGGGCGGAGACCCAGTACTTC. Protein: CASSFGQGAETQYF.

A few counts support this clonotype. The chain couples TRBV29-1 to TRBJ2-1, with unresolved D. CDR3 length: 13 amino acids. V was trimmed by 7 bases and J by 0 bases, leaving 10 bases between them. The germline V gene has CDR1 SQVTM and CDR2 ANQGSEA. The chain's CDR3 is CSGSDISYNEQFF. CDR3 coding DNA: TGCAGCGGGAGCGATATCTCCTACAATGAGCAGTTCTTC.

Many counts were recorded for this clonotype. The chain couples TRBV10-3 to TRBJ2-1; D is undetermined. The germline V gene encodes CDR1 ENHRY and CDR2 SYGVKD. V was trimmed by 8 bases and J by 5 bases, leaving 13 bases between them. The CDR3 contains 13 residues. The CDR3 nucleotides are TGTGCCATCCTAGACAAATATGACAATGAGCAGTTCTTC. It encodes CAILDKYDNEQFF.

In this sample, this clonotype turned up many times. The chain is built from TRBV7-6 and TRBJ1-4; D call uncertain. With 1 base removed from V and 0 bases from J, the gap between germline ends came to 9 bases. CDR3 length: 16 amino acids. Germline CDR1 and CDR2: SGHVS and FNYEAQ. The CDR3 loop is CASSLEAQPTNEKLFF. The CDR3 bases are TGTGCCAGCAGCTTAGAGGCACAACCAACTAATGAAAAACTGTTTTTT.

This chain links TRBV7-8 with TRBJ2-7, with a tentative D call TRBD1 (5 bases). V was pared by 1 base and J by 2 bases, with 9 bases between. Germline V gives CDR1 SGHVS, CDR2 FQNEAQ. There are 14 residues in the CDR3. CDR3 in amino acids: CASSLGQKAYEQYF. CDR3 bases: TGTGCCAGCAGCTTAGGACAGAAGGCCTACGAGCAGTACTTC.

V and J are TRBV28 and TRBJ2-7; no reliable D call. Germline V gene data show CDR1 as MDHEN and CDR2 as SYDVKM. V lost 6 bases and J lost 5, with 14 bases in between. This CDR3 comprises 13 residues. The CDR3 here is CASSIVPGNEQYF. The CDR3 bases are TGTGCCAGCAGCATAGTCCCTGGGAACGAGCAGTACTTC. Looking up the rest from reference TRBV28 and TRBJ2-7 gives the full variable domain: DVKVTQSSRYLVKRTGEKVFLECVQDMDHENMFWYRQDPGLGLRLIYFSYDVKMKEKGDIPEGYSVSREKKERFSLILESASTNQTSMYLCASSIVPGNEQYFGPGTRLTVT.